This entry lists 12 T cell receptor beta chains sequenced from one sample in a study of T cells in Graves' hyperthyroidism and ophthalmopathy. Amplification yielded TCR beta CDR3 regions, with RNA transcripts as the source. The HTBI set primed first-round TCR CDR3 RT-PCR. TCRdb processed the multiplex PCR reads anew with MiXCR; each CDR3 protein has one entry. The repertoire includes approximately 710,000 distinct CDR3 sequences, 17% of them detected once, and 15% to 18% sits in the top ten. The sequenced sample consisted of blood. The receptors come from a man aged 50-59 years with Graves' hyperthyroidism.

This clonotype came up a few times. This chain joins TRBV7-8 and TRBJ2-7, with a weak D call TRBD1 (5 bases). Germline lookup yields CDR1 SGHVS and CDR2 FQNEAQ. This CDR3 is built from 13 residues. V gave up 5 bases and J gave up 2 bases, with 10 bases separating them. CDR3 sequence (DNA): TGTGCCAGCAGCGCAGGGTCTACCTACGAGCAGTACTTC. It encodes CASSAGSTYEQYF.

This clonotype was detected a few times. This sequence joins TRBV6-7 and TRBJ2-3, with 14 bases identical to TRBD2. TRBV6-7 is an ORF; its function is uncertain. The V and J ends lost 2 bases and 2 bases, in that order; junction bases with no gene match: 3. The CDR3 is 17 amino acids. CDR3 nucleotide sequence: TGTGCCAGCAGTTACCCGGGACTAGCGGGAGTCACAGATACGCAGTATTTT. Translated: CASSYPGLAGVTDTQYF.

The sample holds many counts of this clonotype. The V and J genes are TRBV11-2 and TRBJ2-5; D gene unclear. V was trimmed by 5 bases and J by 5 bases, leaving 9 bases between them. The CDR3 has 12 amino acids. Germline values: CDR1 SGHAT, CDR2 FQNNGV. CDR3 residues: CASSGMRETQYF. CDR3 coding DNA: TGTGCCAGCAGCGGGATGAGGGAGACCCAGTACTTC.

The V call is TRBV4-1, the J call TRBJ2-7, with TRBD1 as a possible D gene (6 bases). The germline V gene has CDR1 MGHRA and CDR2 YSYEKL. Between the trimmed V and J ends, which lost 6 bases and 0 bases, there was a span of 15 bases. CDR3 length equals 15 residues. The CDR3: CASRTGTQSSYEQYF. Written as DNA, the CDR3 is TGCGCCAGCAGGACCGGGACACAAAGCTCCTACGAGCAGTACTTC.

This clonotype has a count of ten or more. V gene TRBV28 combines with J gene TRBJ2-7, with D possibly being TRBD1 (6 bases). Germline loops: CDR1 MDHEN, CDR2 SYDVKM. The CDR3 runs 14 residues. V lost 6 bases and J 8 bases, leaving 20 bases between the germline ends. The CDR3 nucleotides read TGTGCCAGCAGCTTAAATCCTACAGGGTACAAGCAGTACTTC. It codes for CASSLNPTGYKQYF. Using reference TRBV28 and TRBJ2-7 for the parts outside the CDR3, the full variable domain is DVKVTQSSRYLVKRTGEKVFLECVQDMDHENMFWYRQDPGLGLRLIYFSYDVKMKEKGDIPEGYSVSREKKERFSLILESASTNQTSMYLCASSLNPTGYKQYFGPGTRLTVT.

This sequence joins TRBV3-1 and TRBJ2-7, with 8 nucleotides matching TRBD2. V gave up 1 base and J gave up 6 bases; unmatched junction bases: 11. The CDR3 has 16 amino acids. Germline CDR1 and CDR2: LGHDT and YNNKEL (reference sequence). The CDR3 loop is CASSQVGTRRFGEQYF. The CDR3 DNA is TGTGCCAGCAGCCAAGTCGGGACTAGACGGTTTGGCGAGCAGTACTTC.

Turning to this clonotype: Relative to the germline gene, one junction end is altered; a read error may explain this. The rearrangement uses TRBV30 and TRBJ2-4; D ambiguous. CDR1 and CDR2 from the germline V gene are GTSNPN and SVGIG (reference sequence). The CDR3 extends over 18 amino acids. The CDR3 loop reads CAWRPMLTPSTAKNNQYF. In nucleotides, the CDR3 is TGTGCCTGGAGACCGATGCTGACTCCTTCCACTGCCAAAAACAATCAGTACTTC.

The chain employs TRBV7-2 and TRBJ2-5; D is perhaps TRBD1 (6 bases). V lost 5 bases, J lost 0 bases, and 16 bases lay in between. The CDR3 is 16 residues long. Germline lookup yields CDR1 SGHTA and CDR2 FQGNSA. The CDR3 here is CASSPGQRLYQETQYF. The CDR3 DNA reads TGTGCCAGCAGCCCAGGACAGCGCCTGTACCAAGAGACCCAGTACTTC. The full variable domain, rest sourced from reference TRBV7-2 and TRBJ2-5, is GAGVSQSPSNKVTEKGKDVELRCDPISGHTALYWYRQSLGQGLEFLIYFQGNSAPDKSGLPSDRFSAERTGGSVSTLTIQRTQQEDSAVYLCASSPGQRLYQETQYFGPGTRLLVL.

This clonotype was observed many times. J is TRBJ1-5 and V is TRBV19; unclear D gene. This CDR3 is built from 15 residues. CDR1 and CDR2 from the germline V gene are LNHDA and SQIVND (reference sequence). Trimming took off 7 bases at V and 1 base at J, with 14 bases between the two ends. CDR3 sequence: CASTTFGGSNQPQHF. The CDR3 DNA reads as TGTGCCAGTACGACATTCGGCGGAAGCAATCAGCCCCAGCATTTT.

This clonotype was detected only a few times. The gene calls are TRBV28 and TRBJ2-7; 9 bases match TRBD1. The junction had 3 bases not matched to a gene; V was cut back by 6 bases and J by 0 bases. The CDR3 extends over 14 amino acids. Germline V gene lookup returns CDR1 MDHEN and CDR2 SYDVKM. This chain's CDR3 is CASRDRGSSYEQYF. CDR3 in DNA: TGTGCCAGCAGGGACAGGGGAAGCTCCTACGAGCAGTACTTC.

Of note for this clonotype: At one boundary the junction diverges from the germline segment, which might be a read error. The CDR3 sequence: CASSQARAPYYERYF. The CDR3 DNA sequence: TGTGCCAGCAGCCAGGCGAGGGCCCCCTACTACGAGCGGTACTTC. The chain recombines TRBV11-3 with TRBJ2-7; D may be TRBD2 (5 bases). The germline gives CDR1 SGHNT, CDR2 YENEEA. The CDR3 spans 15 residues.

This clonotype was counted only a few times. The chain uses TRBV5-1 and TRBJ2-3; TRBD1 agrees at 10 bases. CDR1 SGHRS and CDR2 YFSETQ come from the germline V gene. The CDR3 is 16 amino acids. Losses at the gene ends were 1 base for V and 6 bases for J; bases not matched to a gene: 8. This chain's CDR3 is CASSLRTGGSGDTQYF. In nucleotides, the CDR3 is TGCGCCAGCAGCTTGCGGACAGGGGGGAGCGGGGATACGCAGTATTTT.